The 32 T cell receptor beta chains in this list originate from one sample, sequenced in a study of blood T cell repertoires in COVID-19. The data were produced by immunoSEQ multiplex PCR, yet TCRdb's version contains in-frame clones alone and is incomplete. This repertoire shows over 200,000 clones, 86% found once; its top ten account for 3% to 3.5%. Sequencing used PBMCs or T cells enriched from blood (not recorded which). These receptors were obtained from a woman in her 50s in a cohort exposed to, infected with or recovered from COVID-19 (not recorded which).

The chain combines TRBV7-2 with TRBJ2-1; TRBD2 aligns across 14 bases. Per germline, CDR1 SGHTA and CDR2 FQGNSA. This CDR3 comprises 16 residues. The V gene end was trimmed by 6 bases and the J gene end by 7 bases; junction bases not matched to a gene: 8. This chain's CDR3 is CASRERLAGGRNEQFF. Here the CDR3 DNA reads TGTGCCAGCAGAGAACGACTAGCGGGGGGGCGGAATGAGCAGTTCTTC. Looking up the rest from reference TRBV7-2 and TRBJ2-1 gives the full variable domain: GAGVSQSPSNKVTEKGKDVELRCDPISGHTALYWYRQSLGQGLEFLIYFQGNSAPDKSGLPSDRFSAERTGGSVSTLTIQRTQQEDSAVYLCASRERLAGGRNEQFFGPGTRLTVL.

The rearrangement links TRBV7-2 to TRBJ2-2; 8 bases are shared with TRBD1. The CDR3 contains 14 residues. Germline loops: CDR1 SGHTA, CDR2 FQGNSA. Losses at the gene ends were 7 bases for V and 9 bases for J; bases not matched to a gene: 10. The CDR3 nucleotides read TGTGCCAGCACCCCGGGTGGGGACAGGAGGGAGCTGTTTTTT. Translating gives CASTPGGDRRELFF.

This rearrangement joins TRBV19 to TRBJ2-6; TRBD2 agrees at 7 bases. Germline V gene lookup returns CDR1 LNHDA and CDR2 SQIVND (reference sequence). This CDR3 contains 15 residues. Losses at the gene ends were 5 bases for V and 4 bases for J; bases not matched to a gene: 5. The CDR3 is CASSSWGGGANVLTF. Written as DNA, the CDR3 is TGTGCCAGTAGTTCTTGGGGGGGAGGGGCCAACGTCCTGACTTTC.

The chain has TRBV12-5 and TRBJ1-5; 7 bases align to TRBD1. Germline V gene data show CDR1 as LGHNT and CDR2 as FRNRAP. The trim removed 6 bases at V and 6 bases at J, leaving 11 bases unmatched. The CDR3 runs to 15 residues. DNA for the CDR3: TGTGCTAGTGGCCCAGACAGGGTCGGTGCTCAGCCCCAGCATTTT. It translates to CASGPDRVGAQPQHF.

This rearrangement joins TRBV7-8 to TRBJ1-2, with a tentative D call TRBD1 (6 bases). V lost 5 bases and J lost 6, with 19 bases in between. Germline V gene data show CDR1 as SGHVS and CDR2 as FQNEAQ. The CDR3 is 15 residues long. The CDR3 loop is CASSQPAGDKDGYTF. The DNA for the CDR3 is TGTGCCAGCAGCCAACCGGCAGGGGATAAAGATGGCTACACCTTC.

The chain couples TRBV30 to TRBJ1-6; no clear D gene. V was shortened by 8 bases and J by 8 bases, with 16 bases between the two germline ends. Germline V CDR1 and CDR2: GTSNPN, SVGIG (reference sequence). CDR3 length equals 13 residues. CDR3 protein: CASTEGSHSPLHF. CDR3 coding DNA: TGTGCCAGTACAGAGGGATCCCATTCACCCCTCCACTTT.

The chain links TRBV5-6 to TRBJ2-7; the D gene is possibly TRBD2 (5 bases). Germline V gene data show CDR1 as SGHDT and CDR2 as YYEEEE. This CDR3 spans 14 amino acids. Deletions cut 5 bases from V and 7 bases from J, with 19 bases between. In DNA, the CDR3 is TGTGCCAGCAGAGAGAGGGTGGGTAGAAGAGAGCAGTACTTC. Translation: CASRERVGRREQYF.

The rearrangement joins TRBV5-1 to TRBJ1-2; 7 nucleotides line up with TRBD1. There are 13 residues in the CDR3. Germline V gene lookup returns CDR1 SGHRS and CDR2 YFSETQ. With 7 bases clipped from V and 7 bases from J, the junction kept 10 bases outside the gene matches. CDR3 bases: TGCGCCAGCCGCTCGCAGGGGGTAGGTGGCTACACCTTC. This gives the protein CASRSQGVGGYTF.

The chain links TRBV7-9 to TRBJ1-4, with unresolved D. There are 13 residues in the CDR3. CDR1 is SEHNR and CDR2 is FQNEAQ in the germline V gene (reference sequence). The germline V and J ends were trimmed by 5 bases and 10 bases, with 14 bases remaining between them. DNA for the CDR3: TGTGCCAGCAGCCCCCCCGGAGGGAGAAAACTGTTTTTT. Its translation: CASSPPGGRKLFF.

The gene calls are TRBV15 and TRBJ2-3; tentatively, D is TRBD1 (5 bases). The CDR3 runs 18 residues. V was pared by 5 bases and J by 6 bases, with 27 bases between. The germline CDR1 and CDR2 sequences are LNHNV and YYDKDF (reference sequence). CDR3 in amino acids: CATSSPTQGSLQMDTQYF. Written as DNA, the CDR3 is TGTGCCACCAGCTCCCCTACCCAGGGTAGTTTGCAAATGGATACGCAGTATTTT.

J is TRBJ1-1 and V is TRBV7-3; the match to TRBD1 covers 8 bases. The J segment lost 5 bases and the V segment lost 2 bases, leaving 4 bases of the junction unmatched. The CDR3 covers 14 residues. Germline V gives CDR1 SGHTA, CDR2 FQGTGA. The CDR3 sequence is CASSLSTGVTEAFF. The CDR3, as DNA: TGTGCCAGCAGCTTATCGACAGGGGTTACTGAAGCTTTCTTT.

This chain links TRBV2 with TRBJ1-6; maybe TRBD1 (5 bases). V gave up 3 bases and J gave up 10 bases, with 7 bases separating them. Germline V lookup: CDR1 SNHLY, CDR2 FYNNEI. The CDR3 covers 12 residues. This chain's CDR3 is CASSEWGSPLHF. CDR3 nucleotide sequence: TGTGCCAGCAGTGAGTGGGGCTCACCCCTCCACTTT.

The chain combines TRBV7-3 with TRBJ1-1; D ambiguous. Germline CDR1 reads SGHTA; CDR2 reads FQGTGA. Between the trimmed V and J ends, which lost 3 bases and 1 base, there was a span of 6 bases. The CDR3 is made up of 13 amino acids. The CDR3 DNA is TGTGCCAGCAGCTTGGGCTGGAACACTGAAGCTTTCTTT. Amino acid sequence: CASSLGWNTEAFF. Full variable domain (rest looked up from reference TRBV7-3 and TRBJ1-1): GAGVSQTPSNKVTEKGKYVELRCDPISGHTALYWYRQSLGQGPEFLIYFQGTGAADDSGLPNDRFFAVRPEGSVSTLKIQRTERGDSAVYLCASSLGWNTEAFFGQGTRLTVV.

The rearrangement joins TRBV9 to TRBJ1-2; a possible D gene is TRBD1 (6 bases). Germline V gene sequence: CDR1 SGDLS, CDR2 YYNGEE. Trimming removed 4 bases at V and 7 bases at J, with 14 bases between. This CDR3 has 13 residues. The CDR3 reads CASSSNRAIGYTF. CDR3 nucleotide sequence: TGTGCCAGCAGCTCTAACAGGGCCATTGGCTACACCTTC.

The genes are TRBV19 and TRBJ1-1; D perhaps matches TRBD1 (6 bases). V was shortened by 3 bases and J by 4 bases, with 18 bases between the two germline ends. CDR3 length equals 16 residues. From germline, CDR1 is LNHDA and CDR2 SQIVND (reference sequence). CDR3 sequence reads: CASSIRRRGRLTEAFF. The CDR3, as DNA: TGTGCCAGTAGTATCAGGCGGCGGGGGCGGCTCACTGAAGCTTTCTTT.

The chain is built from TRBV2 and TRBJ1-6; D is unclear. The CDR3 runs to 14 residues. V lost 7 bases, J lost 7 bases, and 14 bases lay in between. CDR1 is SNHLY and CDR2 is FYNNEI in the germline V gene. The CDR3 reads CASNSNGENSPLHF. The CDR3 DNA sequence: TGTGCCAGCAATTCCAACGGGGAGAATTCACCCCTCCACTTT.

This clone was counted a single time. This chain connects TRBV12-3 or TRBV12-4 to TRBJ1-4, with D possibly matching TRBD1 (5 bases). The length of the CDR3 is 13 residues. V was clipped by 8 bases and J by 6 bases, with 13 bases between them. The CDR3 protein is CASGSQGDEKLFF. CDR3 nucleotides: TGTGCCAGCGGGTCCCAGGGCGATGAAAAACTGTTTTTT.

The chain recombines TRBV25-1 with TRBJ1-6; 10 bases fit TRBD1. The length of the CDR3 is 16 residues. V was pared by 6 bases and J by 6 bases, with 8 bases of the junction left unmatched. Germline V CDR1 and CDR2: MGHDK, SYGVNS. CDR3 amino acids: CASRTTRDRGNSPLHF. In DNA, the CDR3 is TGTGCCAGCAGAACCACCCGGGACAGGGGTAATTCACCCCTCCACTTT.

The CDR3 nucleotides read TGTGCCAGAAGCTCCGGACAGGGGGCAGAGTCACCCCTCCACTTT. It encodes CARSSGQGAESPLHF. The genes are TRBV7-5 and TRBJ1-6; the tabulated D call, TRBD1, remains unverified against the DNA. TRBV7-5 is noted as a pseudogene. The CDR3 covers 15 residues.

This chain connects TRBV5-5 to TRBJ1-3; no reliable D call. The CDR3 is 14 amino acids. Germline CDR1 SGHKS, CDR2 YYEKEE (reference sequence). V was shortened by 5 bases and J by 2 bases, with 11 bases between the two germline ends. The DNA for the CDR3 is TGTGCCAGCAGGGGAGATCAGGCTGGAAACACCATATATTTT. It yields the protein CASRGDQAGNTIYF.

This clone showed up just a few times. This sequence joins TRBV5-1 and TRBJ1-2; the D is unclear. The CDR3 is made up of 14 amino acids. The V gene lost 4 bases and the J gene lost 0 bases, with 10 bases spanning the gap. Looked up from germline, CDR1 is SGHRS and CDR2 is YFSETQ. The DNA of the CDR3 is TGCGCCAGCAGCCTAGAGACCCCTAACTATGGCTACACCTTC. This translates into CASSLETPNYGYTF.

This chain joins TRBV4-1 and TRBJ1-1; no clear D gene. Trimming took off 1 base at V and 6 bases at J, with 9 bases between the two ends. CDR1 is MGHRA and CDR2 is YSYEKL in the germline V gene. The CDR3 has 13 amino acids. In DNA, the CDR3 is TGCGCCAGCAGCCAAGGAGTATGGTCTGAAGCTTTCTTT. It codes for CASSQGVWSEAFF.

The genes are TRBV19 and TRBJ1-2; possible D gene TRBD1, 6 bases. Germline V gives CDR1 LNHDA, CDR2 SQIVND (reference sequence). Trimming took 6 bases from V and 3 from J, leaving 17 bases between them. CDR3 size: 15 residues. As DNA, the CDR3 is TGTGCCAGTAGGACTAACAGGGCTGCGGACTATGGCTACACCTTC. Translation gives CASRTNRAADYGYTF.

The chain employs TRBV2 and TRBJ2-3; D may be TRBD1 (6 bases). V lost 7 bases, J lost 5 bases, and 16 bases lay in between. CDR1 and CDR2 (germline): SNHLY, FYNNEI. The CDR3 has 14 residues. CDR3: CASNRDTRVDTQYF. In nucleotides, the CDR3 is TGTGCCAGCAACCGGGACACTCGCGTAGATACGCAGTATTTT.

V and J are TRBV7-9 and TRBJ1-6; no definite D call. The CDR3 is 16 residues long. Germline CDR1 and CDR2: SEHNR and FQNEAQ (reference sequence). Trimming stripped 5 bases from V and 5 bases from J, with 16 bases between. This CDR3 reads CASSRGAVRNNSPLHF. The CDR3 nucleotides read TGTGCCAGCAGCCGCGGAGCAGTCCGAAATAATTCACCCCTCCACTTT. Together with reference TRBV7-9 and TRBJ1-6, the CDR3 gives the full variable domain: DTGVSQNPRHKITKRGQNVTFRCDPISEHNRLYWYRQTLGQGPEFLTYFQNEAQLEKSRLLSDRFSAERPKGSFSTLEIQRTEQGDSAMYLCASSRGAVRNNSPLHFGNGTRLTVT.

This clone has a single count. The chain uses TRBV4-2 and TRBJ1-2; D might be TRBD1 (5 bases). Trimming pared 0 bases from V and 3 bases from J, leaving 8 bases between. The V gene's germline CDR1 is LGHNA and CDR2 YNFKEQ. The CDR3 runs 14 residues. Written as DNA, the CDR3 is TGTGCCAGCAGCCAAGATCGGGGGTACTATGGCTACACCTTC. It specifies CASSQDRGYYGYTF.

The chain recombines TRBV6-5 with TRBJ1-2; D is unclear. CDR1 is MNHEY, CDR2 SVGAGI, per germline. This CDR3 is built from 13 residues. The V gene lost 7 bases and the J gene lost 4 bases, with 13 bases spanning the gap. This CDR3 is CASTIYGLYGYTF. The CDR3 coding sequence is TGTGCCAGCACTATTTACGGTCTCTATGGCTACACCTTC.

The chain joins TRBV7-3 to TRBJ1-2; 7 bases line up with TRBD1. The CDR3 contains 13 residues. Germline CDR1 SGHTA, CDR2 FQGTGA. V lost 3 bases, J lost 7 bases, and 5 bases stayed unmatched. CDR3 sequence (DNA): TGTGCCAGCAGCTTCCCAACAGGGGCTGGCTACACCTTC. Translation gives CASSFPTGAGYTF.

The chain employs TRBV5-4 and TRBJ1-3; perhaps TRBD1 as D (5 bases). Germline V CDR1 and CDR2: SGHNT, YYREEE (reference sequence). V dropped 4 bases and J dropped 0 bases, with 11 bases sitting between them. The CDR3 totals 15 residues. CDR3 sequence (DNA): TGTGCCAGCAGCATAACAGGCCCCTCTGGAAACACCATATATTTT. Translation gives CASSITGPSGNTIYF.

V usage is TRBV7-6 and J usage is TRBJ2-7; 9 nucleotides agree with TRBD2. CDR1 SGHVS and CDR2 FNYEAQ come from the germline V gene. The length of the CDR3 is 15 residues. J was trimmed by 3 bases and V by 5 bases; bases with no gene match: 8. The CDR3 sequence: CASSRTSGGIYEQYF. The CDR3 region has the DNA TGTGCCAGCAGCCGCACGAGCGGGGGGATCTACGAGCAGTACTTC. The complete variable domain, with remaining parts taken from reference TRBV7-6 and TRBJ2-7, reads GAGVSQSPRYKVTKRGQDVALRCDPISGHVSLYWYRQALGQGPEFLTYFNYEAQQDKSGLPNDRFSAERPEGSISTLTIQRTEQRDSAMYRCASSRTSGGIYEQYFGPGTRLTVT.

The chain recombines TRBV28 with TRBJ1-1, with D tentatively TRBD1 (5 bases). The germline V and J ends were trimmed by 4 bases and 1 base, with 13 bases remaining between them. This CDR3 comprises 15 residues. Germline V gene data show CDR1 as MDHEN and CDR2 as SYDVKM. The CDR3 nucleotides read TGTGCCAGCAGTTGGGGTACAGGAGCGAACACTGAAGCTTTCTTT. Protein product: CASSWGTGANTEAFF.

This clone came up once. The chain employs TRBV9 and TRBJ2-5; TRBD2 is a possible D gene (6 bases). This CDR3 is 15 amino acids long. V lost 2 bases to trimming and J lost 3 bases, with 14 bases between them. Germline V gene data show CDR1 as SGDLS and CDR2 as YYNGEE. CDR3 residues: CASSVGAGNEETQYF. CDR3 bases: TGTGCCAGCAGCGTTGGGGCGGGGAACGAAGAGACCCAGTACTTC.